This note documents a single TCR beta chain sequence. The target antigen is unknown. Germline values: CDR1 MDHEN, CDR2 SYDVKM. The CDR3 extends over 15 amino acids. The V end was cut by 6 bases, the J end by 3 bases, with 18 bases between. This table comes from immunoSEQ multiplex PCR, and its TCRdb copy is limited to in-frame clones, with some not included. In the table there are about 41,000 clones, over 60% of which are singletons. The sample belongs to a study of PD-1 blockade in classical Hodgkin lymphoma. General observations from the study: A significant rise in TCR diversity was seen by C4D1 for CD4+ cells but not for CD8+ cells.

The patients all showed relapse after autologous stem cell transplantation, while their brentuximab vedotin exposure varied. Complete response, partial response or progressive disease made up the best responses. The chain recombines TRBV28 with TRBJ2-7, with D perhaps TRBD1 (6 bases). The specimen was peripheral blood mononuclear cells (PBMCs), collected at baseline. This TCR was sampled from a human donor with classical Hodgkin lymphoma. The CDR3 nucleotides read TGTGCCAGCAGGTCAACAGGGTCCCTTTACTACGAGCAGTACTTC. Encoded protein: CASRSTGSLYYEQYF. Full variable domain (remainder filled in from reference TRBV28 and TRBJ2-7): DVKVTQSSRYLVKRTGEKVFLECVQDMDHENMFWYRQDPGLGLRLIYFSYDVKMKEKGDIPEGYSVSREKKERFSLILESASTNQTSMYLCASRSTGSLYYEQYFGPGTRLTVT.